This T cell receptor beta chain came from a study of control samples from healthy donors and cancer patients. Deletions cut 0 bases from V and 4 bases from J, with 7 bases between. Germline CDR1 and CDR2: GTSNPN and SVGIG (reference sequence). The CDR3 covers 13 residues. The method was immunoSEQ multiplex PCR; TCRdb's version includes in-frame clones alone and lacks a portion of them. This table has tens of thousands of clones, less than 90% appearing once. The origin of this receptor is a woman in her forties or fifties in good health. The chain uses TRBV30 and TRBJ1-5, with D hard to call. Sequences were obtained from blood. The CDR3 DNA follows: TGTGCCTGGAGTGTAACGAGAAATCAGCCCCAGCATTTT. This codes for CAWSVTRNQPQHF.